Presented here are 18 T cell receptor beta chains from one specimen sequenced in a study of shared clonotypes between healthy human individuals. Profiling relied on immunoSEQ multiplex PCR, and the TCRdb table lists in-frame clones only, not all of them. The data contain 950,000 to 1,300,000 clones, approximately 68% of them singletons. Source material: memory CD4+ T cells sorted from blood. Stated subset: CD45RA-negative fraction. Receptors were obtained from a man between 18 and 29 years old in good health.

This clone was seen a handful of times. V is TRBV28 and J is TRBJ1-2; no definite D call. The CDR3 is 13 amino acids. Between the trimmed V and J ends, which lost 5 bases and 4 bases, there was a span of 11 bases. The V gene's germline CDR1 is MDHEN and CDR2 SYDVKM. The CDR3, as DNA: TGTGCCAGCAGTGACCGGGATAGCTATGGCTACACCTTC. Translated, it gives CASSDRDSYGYTF.

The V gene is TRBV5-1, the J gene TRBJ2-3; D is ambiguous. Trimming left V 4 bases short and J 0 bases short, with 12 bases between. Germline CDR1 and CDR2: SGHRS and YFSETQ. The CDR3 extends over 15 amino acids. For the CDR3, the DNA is TGCGCCAGCAGCCCCCGGGCGTCTAGCACAGATACGCAGTATTTT. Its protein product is CASSPRASSTDTQYF. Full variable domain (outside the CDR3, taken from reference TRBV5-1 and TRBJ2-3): KAGVTQTPRYLIKTRGQQVTLSCSPISGHRSVSWYQQTPGQGLQFLFEYFSETQRNKGNFPGRFSGRQFSNSRSEMNVSTLELGDSALYLCASSPRASSTDTQYFGPGTRLTVL.

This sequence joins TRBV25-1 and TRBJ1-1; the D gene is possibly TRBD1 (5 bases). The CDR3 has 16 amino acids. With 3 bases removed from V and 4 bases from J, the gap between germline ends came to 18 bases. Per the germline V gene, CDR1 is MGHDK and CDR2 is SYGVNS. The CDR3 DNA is TGTGCCAGCAGTGACCAATCACCTCGGGGGGGCACTGAAGCTTTCTTT. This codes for CASSDQSPRGGTEAFF.

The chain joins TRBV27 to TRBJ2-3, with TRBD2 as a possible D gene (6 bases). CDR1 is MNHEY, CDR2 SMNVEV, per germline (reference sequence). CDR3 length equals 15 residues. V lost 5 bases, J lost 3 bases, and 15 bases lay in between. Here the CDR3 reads CASSTPGAGTDTQYF. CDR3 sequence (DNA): TGTGCCAGCAGTACCCCGGGCGCGGGAACAGATACGCAGTATTTT.

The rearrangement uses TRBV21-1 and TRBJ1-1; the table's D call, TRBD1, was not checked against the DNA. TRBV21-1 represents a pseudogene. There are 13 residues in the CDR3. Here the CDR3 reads CASSPLEGVEAFF. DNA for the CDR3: TGTGCCAGCAGCCCTCTAGAGGGGGTTGAAGCTTTCTTT.

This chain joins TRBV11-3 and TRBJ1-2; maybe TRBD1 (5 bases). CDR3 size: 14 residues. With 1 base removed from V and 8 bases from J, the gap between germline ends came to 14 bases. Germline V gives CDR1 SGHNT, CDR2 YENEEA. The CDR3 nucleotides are TGTGCCAGCAGCTTAGGTGGGGCCGCGAGGGGCTACACCTTC. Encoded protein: CASSLGGAARGYTF.

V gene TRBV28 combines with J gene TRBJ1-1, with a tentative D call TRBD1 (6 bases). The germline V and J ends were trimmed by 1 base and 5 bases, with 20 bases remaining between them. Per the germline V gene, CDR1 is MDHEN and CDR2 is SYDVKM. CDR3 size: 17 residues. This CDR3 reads CASSLYTRGGRGTEAFF. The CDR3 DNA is TGTGCCAGCAGTTTATACACAAGGGGGGGAAGGGGAACTGAAGCTTTCTTT.

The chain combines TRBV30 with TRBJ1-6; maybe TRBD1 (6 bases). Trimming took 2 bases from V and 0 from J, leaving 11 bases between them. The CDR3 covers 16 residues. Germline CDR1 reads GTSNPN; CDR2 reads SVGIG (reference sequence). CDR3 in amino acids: CAWSSDRSSYNSPLHF. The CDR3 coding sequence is TGTGCCTGGAGTTCCGACAGGAGCTCCTATAATTCACCCCTCCACTTT.

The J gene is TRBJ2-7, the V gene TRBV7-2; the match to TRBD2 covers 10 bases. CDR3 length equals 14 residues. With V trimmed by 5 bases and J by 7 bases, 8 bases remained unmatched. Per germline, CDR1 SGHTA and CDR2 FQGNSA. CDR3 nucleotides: TGTGCCAGCAGCACGCTAGCGGGAGTTTTTGAGCAGTACTTC. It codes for CASSTLAGVFEQYF.

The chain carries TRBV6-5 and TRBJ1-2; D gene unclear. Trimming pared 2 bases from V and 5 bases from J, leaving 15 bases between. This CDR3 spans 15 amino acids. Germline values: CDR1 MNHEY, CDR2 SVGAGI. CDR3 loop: CASSYASGYRYGYTF. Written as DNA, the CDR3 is TGTGCCAGCAGTTACGCCTCAGGATACCGATATGGCTACACCTTC.

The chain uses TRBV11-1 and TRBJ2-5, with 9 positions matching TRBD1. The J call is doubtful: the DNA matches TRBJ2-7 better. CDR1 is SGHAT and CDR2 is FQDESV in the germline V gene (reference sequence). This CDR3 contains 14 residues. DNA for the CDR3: TGTGCCAGCAGCTGGGGACAGGGCGCCTACGAGCAGTACTTC. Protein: CASSWGQGAYEQYF.

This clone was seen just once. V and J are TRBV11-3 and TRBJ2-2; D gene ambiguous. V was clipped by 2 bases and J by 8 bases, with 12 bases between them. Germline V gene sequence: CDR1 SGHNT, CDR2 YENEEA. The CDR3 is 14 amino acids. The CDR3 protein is CASSLTSTAGELFF. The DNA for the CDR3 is TGTGCCAGCAGCTTAACAAGTACTGCTGGGGAGCTGTTTTTT.

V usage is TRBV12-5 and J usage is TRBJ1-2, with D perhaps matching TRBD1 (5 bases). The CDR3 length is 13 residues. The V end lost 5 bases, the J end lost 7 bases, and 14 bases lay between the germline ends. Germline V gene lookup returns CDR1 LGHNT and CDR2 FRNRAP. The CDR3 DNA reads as TGTGCTAGTGGTCCACAGGTATTCAGTGGCTACACCTTC. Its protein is CASGPQVFSGYTF.

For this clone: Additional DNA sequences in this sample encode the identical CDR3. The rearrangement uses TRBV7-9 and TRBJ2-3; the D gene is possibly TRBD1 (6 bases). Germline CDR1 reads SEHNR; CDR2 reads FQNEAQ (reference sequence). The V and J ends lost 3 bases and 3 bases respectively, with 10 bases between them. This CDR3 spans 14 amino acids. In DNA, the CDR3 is TGTGCCAGCAGCTTGATCCAGGGGACAGATACGCAGTATTTT. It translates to CASSLIQGTDTQYF. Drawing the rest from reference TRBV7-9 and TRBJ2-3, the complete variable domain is DTGVSQNPRHKITKRGQNVTFRCDPISEHNRLYWYRQTLGQGPEFLTYFQNEAQLEKSRLLSDRFSAERPKGSFSTLEIQRTEQGDSAMYLCASSLIQGTDTQYFGPGTRLTVL.

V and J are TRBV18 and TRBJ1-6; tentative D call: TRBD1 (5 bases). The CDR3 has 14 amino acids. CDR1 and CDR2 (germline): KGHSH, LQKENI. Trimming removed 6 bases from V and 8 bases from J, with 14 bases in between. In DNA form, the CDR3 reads TGTGCCAGCTCCACCTCAGGGATGGATTCACCCCTCCACTTT. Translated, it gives CASSTSGMDSPLHF. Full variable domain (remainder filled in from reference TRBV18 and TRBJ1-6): NAGVMQNPRHLVRRRGQEARLRCSPMKGHSHVYWYRQLPEEGLKFMVYLQKENIIDESGMPKERFSAEFPKEGPSILRIQQVVRGDSAAYFCASSTSGMDSPLHFGNGTRLTVT.

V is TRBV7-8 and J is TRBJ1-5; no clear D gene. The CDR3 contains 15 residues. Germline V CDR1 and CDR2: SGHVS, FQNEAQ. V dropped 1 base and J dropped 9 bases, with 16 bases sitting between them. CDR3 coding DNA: TGTGCCAGCAGCTTAGTTGGAGGGAAAATAGTGCCCCAGCATTTT. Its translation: CASSLVGGKIVPQHF. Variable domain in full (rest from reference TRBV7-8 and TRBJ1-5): GAGVSQSPRYKVAKRGQDVALRCDPISGHVSLFWYQQALGQGPEFLTYFQNEAQLDKSGLPSDRFFAERPEGSVSTLKIQRTQQEDSAVYLCASSLVGGKIVPQHFGDGTRLSIL.

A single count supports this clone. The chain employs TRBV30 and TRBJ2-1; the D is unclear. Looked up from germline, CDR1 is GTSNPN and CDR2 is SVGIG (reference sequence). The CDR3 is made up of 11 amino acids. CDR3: CALGPYNEQFF. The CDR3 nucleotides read TGTGCTTTGGGTCCTTACAATGAGCAGTTCTTC. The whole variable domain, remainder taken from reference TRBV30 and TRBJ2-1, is SQTIHQWPATLVQPVGSPLSLECTVEGTSNPNLYWYRQAAGRGLQLLFYSVGIGQISSEVPQNLSASRPQDRQFILSSKKLLLSDSGFYLCALGPYNEQFFGPGTRLTVL.

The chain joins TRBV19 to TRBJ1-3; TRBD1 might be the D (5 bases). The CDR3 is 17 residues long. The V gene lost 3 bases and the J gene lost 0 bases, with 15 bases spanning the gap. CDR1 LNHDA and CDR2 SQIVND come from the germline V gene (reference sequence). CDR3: CASSIRDGHYSGNTIYF. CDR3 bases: TGTGCCAGTAGTATCCGGGACGGTCATTACTCTGGAAACACCATATATTTT. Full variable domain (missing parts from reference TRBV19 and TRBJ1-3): DGGITQSPKYLFRKEGQNVTLSCEQNLNHDAMYWYRQDPGQGLRLIYYSQIVNDFQKGDIAEGYSVSREKKESFPLTVTSAQKNPTAFYLCASSIRDGHYSGNTIYFGEGSWLTVV.